This record concerns one T cell receptor (beta chain) sequence. This CDR3 has 14 residues. Germline V gene lookup returns CDR1 LNHDA and CDR2 SQIVND (reference sequence). The V end was cut by 9 bases, the J end by 5 bases, with 19 bases between. Only in-frame clones appear in the TCRdb table, and some are missing; sequencing was by immunoSEQ multiplex PCR. The sample lists 75,000 to 90,000 clones, around 93% seen once, with 0.24% in the top ten. The data belong to a study of technical replicates of blood from a few donors. The gene calls are TRBV19 and TRBJ1-1, with a tentative D call TRBD1 (5 bases). The sample was T cells isolated from PBMCs. The TCR sequence derives from a human donor in good health. CDR3: CASDLGVRATEAFF. The CDR3 bases are TGTGCCAGCGACTTAGGGGTTAGGGCGACTGAAGCTTTCTTT.